Presented here are 6 T cell receptor beta chains from one specimen sequenced in a study of T cells in Graves' hyperthyroidism and ophthalmopathy. Amplification targeted TCR beta CDR3 regions from RNA transcripts. HTBI primers drove first-round RT-PCR of the TCR CDR3. TCRdb used MiXCR to reprocess the multiplex PCR reads, holding one entry per CDR3 protein. Of some 490,000 distinct CDR3 sequences in the sample, approximately 22% were seen once. Material for sequencing was blood. These receptors were taken from a woman aged 70 to 79 with Graves' ophthalmopathy.

The chain joins TRBV2 to TRBJ2-5, with D possibly TRBD1 on 5 matching bases. CDR1 and CDR2 from the germline V gene are SNHLY and FYNNEI. V lost 10 bases and J 1 base, leaving 13 bases between the germline ends. The CDR3 has 13 amino acids. CDR3 in amino acids: CATSQDTQETQYF. CDR3 sequence (DNA): TGTGCCACCTCTCAGGACACCCAAGAGACCCAGTACTTC. The complete variable domain, with remaining parts taken from reference TRBV2 and TRBJ2-5, reads EPEVTQTPSHQVTQMGQEVILRCVPISNHLYFYWYRQILGQKVEFLVSFYNNEISEKSEIFDDQFSVERPDGSNFTLKIRSTKLEDSAMYFCATSQDTQETQYFGPGTRLLVL.

The V and J genes are TRBV30 and TRBJ1-4; 10 bases fit TRBD1. Germline lookup yields CDR1 GTSNPN and CDR2 SVGIG (reference sequence). Trimming took 5 bases from V and 7 from J; bases not matched to a gene: 7. This CDR3 is 14 amino acids long. Written as DNA, the CDR3 is TGTGCCTGGGCAGAGGGACAGGGGCCTGAAAAACTGTTTTTT. As protein: CAWAEGQGPEKLFF.

This clonotype occurred a few times. The V and J genes are TRBV30 and TRBJ1-1; no firm D call. V was cut by 0 bases and J by 5 bases, with 16 bases left in between. Germline-derived CDR1 and CDR2 are GTSNPN and SVGIG (reference sequence). This CDR3 spans 15 amino acids. CDR3 residues: CAWSVSRIHQTEAFF. CDR3 in DNA: TGTGCCTGGAGTGTCTCCCGCATCCATCAGACTGAAGCTTTCTTT.

CDR3 bases: TGTGCCAGCAGCCAAATGGGACAGGCTGGGAATACGCAGTATTTT. It specifies CASSQMGQAGNTQYF. The chain employs TRBV3-1 and TRBJ2-3; 8 bases match TRBD1. Germline trimming cut 2 bases from V and 7 bases from J; bases unmatched to any gene: 8. In germline, CDR1 is LGHDT, CDR2 YNNKEL (reference sequence). This CDR3 has 15 residues.

This clonotype turned up a few times. CDR3 protein: CASSSMGGGGYEKLFF. The CDR3 DNA reads TGCGCCAGCAGCTCGATGGGAGGAGGGGGTTATGAAAAACTGTTTTTT. This sequence joins TRBV5-1 and TRBJ1-4; D possibly corresponds to TRBD1 (6 bases). Trimming took off 3 bases at V and 6 bases at J, with 18 bases between the two ends. The CDR3 covers 16 residues. Germline assignment: CDR1 SGHRS and CDR2 YFSETQ.

This chain joins TRBV7-2 and TRBJ1-2; D gene uncertain. The CDR3 consists of 15 residues. CDR1 SGHTA and CDR2 FQGNSA come from the germline V gene. Trimming removed 5 bases from V and 2 bases from J, with 15 bases in between. CDR3 amino acids: CASSARHAVNYGYTF. The CDR3 coding sequence is TGTGCCAGCAGCGCCCGACACGCGGTAAACTATGGCTACACCTTC. Using reference TRBV7-2 and TRBJ1-2 for the parts outside the CDR3, the full variable domain is GAGVSQSPSNKVTEKGKDVELRCDPISGHTALYWYRQSLGQGLEFLIYFQGNSAPDKSGLPSDRFSAERTGGSVSTLTIQRTQQEDSAVYLCASSARHAVNYGYTFGSGTRLTVV.